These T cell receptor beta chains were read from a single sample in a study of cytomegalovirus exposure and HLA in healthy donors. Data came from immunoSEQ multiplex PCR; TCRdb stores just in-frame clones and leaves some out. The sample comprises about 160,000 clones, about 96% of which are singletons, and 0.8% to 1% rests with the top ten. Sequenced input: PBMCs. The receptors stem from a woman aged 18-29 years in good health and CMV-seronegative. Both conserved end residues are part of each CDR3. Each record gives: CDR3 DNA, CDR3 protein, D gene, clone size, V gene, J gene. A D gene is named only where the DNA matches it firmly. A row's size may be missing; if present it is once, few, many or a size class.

CDR3 DNA: TGTGCCAGTAGTACACTCCAGGGAAGAGGAAAATACAATGAGCAGTTCTTC
CDR3 protein: CASSTLQGRGKYNEQFF
D gene: -
clone size: once
V gene: TRBV19
J gene: TRBJ2-1

CDR3 DNA: TGTGCCAGCAGCCTGAACGCTAACAGGGTTGTTGGAAACACCATATATTTT
CDR3 protein: CASSLNANRVVGNTIYF
D gene: -
clone size: -
V gene: TRBV7-9
J gene: TRBJ1-3

CDR3 DNA: TGTGCCAGCAGTGACGACAGGTCCCAAGGGCCAAAAAGCCAAGAGACCCAGTACTTC
CDR3 protein: CASSDDRSQGPKSQETQYF
D gene: -
clone size: -
V gene: TRBV6-4
J gene: TRBJ2-5

CDR3 DNA: TGTGCCAGCAGCTATAAGACAAGCCAAAAGAGCTCCTACGAGCAGTACTTC
CDR3 protein: CASSYKTSQKSSYEQYF
D gene: -
clone size: -
V gene: TRBV7-8
J gene: TRBJ2-7

CDR3 DNA: TGTGCCAGCAGTGGTCAACAGGGTGCGGCCGGGGAGCTGTTTTTT
CDR3 protein: CASSGQQGAAGELFF
D gene: -
clone size: few
V gene: TRBV2
J gene: TRBJ2-2

CDR3 DNA: TGTGCCAGCACCCAGGGACAGTCAACCTACGAGCAGTACTTC
CDR3 protein: CASTQGQSTYEQYF
D gene: TRBD1
clone size: -
V gene: TRBV6-6
J gene: TRBJ2-7

CDR3 DNA: TGCGCCAGCAGGGACGACAGGGGAAGGGACTATGGCTACACCTTC
CDR3 protein: CASRDDRGRDYGYTF
D gene: TRBD1
clone size: once
V gene: TRBV23-1
J gene: TRBJ1-2

CDR3 DNA: TGTGCCAGCAGCGCATCCGGGACAGGTGTATCCTACGAGCAGTACTTC
CDR3 protein: CASSASGTGVSYEQYF
D gene: TRBD1
clone size: -
V gene: TRBV7-2
J gene: TRBJ2-7

CDR3 DNA: TGTGCCAGCAGCGATCAGGGTTGGGGCTACACCTTC
CDR3 protein: CASSDQGWGYTF
D gene: -
clone size: -
V gene: TRBV6-1
J gene: TRBJ1-2

CDR3 DNA: TGTGCCAGTACTCCACAGGGGGCAAGTGAAAAACTGTTTTTT
CDR3 protein: CASTPQGASEKLFF
D gene: TRBD1
clone size: -
V gene: TRBV19
J gene: TRBJ1-4

CDR3 DNA: TGTGCCAGCAGCTTAGTGCGGACAGGGACCGGGGAGCTGTTTTTT
CDR3 protein: CASSLVRTGTGELFF
D gene: TRBD1
clone size: -
V gene: TRBV7-9
J gene: TRBJ2-2

CDR3 DNA: TGTGCCAGCAGCTTGATGCGGGGAGGCAATCAGCCCCAGCATTTT
CDR3 protein: CASSLMRGGNQPQHF
D gene: -
clone size: -
V gene: TRBV5-8
J gene: TRBJ1-5

CDR3 DNA: TGTGCCAGCAACGTCCGGGACAGTTACAATGAGCAGTTCTTC
CDR3 protein: CASNVRDSYNEQFF
D gene: -
clone size: -
V gene: TRBV21-1
J gene: TRBJ2-1

CDR3 DNA: TGTGCCACCAACCTACTGACAGGGGAGTCCTACAAAAATGGCTACACCTTC
CDR3 protein: CATNLLTGESYKNGYTF
D gene: TRBD1
clone size: -
V gene: TRBV15
J gene: TRBJ1-2

CDR3 DNA: TGTGCCAGCAGAACGGACATTGATGGCTACACCTTC
CDR3 protein: CASRTDIDGYTF
D gene: -
clone size: -
V gene: TRBV25-1
J gene: TRBJ1-2

CDR3 DNA: TGTGCCAGCAGCGTAGGAGGGGGGGGCCTTCAAGAGACCCAGTACTTC
CDR3 protein: CASSVGGGGLQETQYF
D gene: -
clone size: -
V gene: TRBV9
J gene: TRBJ2-5

CDR3 DNA: TGTGCCAGCAGCTTACAGGGGGGCCTCTATGGCTACACCTTC
CDR3 protein: CASSLQGGLYGYTF
D gene: TRBD1
clone size: -
V gene: TRBV7-9
J gene: TRBJ1-2

CDR3 DNA: TGTGCCAGCCCCAGGTTTCAGGGGGCGGACGATGGCTACACCTTC
CDR3 protein: CASPRFQGADDGYTF
D gene: TRBD1
clone size: -
V gene: TRBV6-7
J gene: TRBJ1-2

CDR3 DNA: TGTGCCAGCAGTACCCTAGCGGGGGGTCGTGGGTTCTTC
CDR3 protein: CASSTLAGGRGFF
D gene: TRBD2
clone size: -
V gene: TRBV6-5
J gene: TRBJ2-1

CDR3 DNA: TGTGCCAGCAGTGAAGGGGCAGGACAATTTTTT
CDR3 protein: CASSEGAGQFF
D gene: -
clone size: -
V gene: TRBV25-1
J gene: TRBJ1-4

CDR3 DNA: TGTGCCAGCAGCGCTCAGGGGGACTATGGCTACACCTTC
CDR3 protein: CASSAQGDYGYTF
D gene: TRBD1
clone size: -
V gene: TRBV4-2
J gene: TRBJ1-2

CDR3 DNA: TGTGCCAGCAGCTCCCGGGACAAAGCCTACGAGCAGTACTTC
CDR3 protein: CASSSRDKAYEQYF
D gene: -
clone size: once
V gene: TRBV7-2
J gene: TRBJ2-7

CDR3 DNA: TGTGCCAGCAGCTCCCGTAGCGGGGGGCCTCAAGAGACCCAGTACTTC
CDR3 protein: CASSSRSGGPQETQYF
D gene: TRBD2
clone size: -
V gene: TRBV5-4
J gene: TRBJ2-5

CDR3 DNA: TGTGCCAGCAGCCTCACGGGGACATACAATGAGCAGTTCTTC
CDR3 protein: CASSLTGTYNEQFF
D gene: -
clone size: -
V gene: TRBV7-3
J gene: TRBJ2-1

CDR3 DNA: TGTGCCAGCTCACCAGCTAGCGGAGGTGGCACTGAAGCTTTCTTT
CDR3 protein: CASSPASGGGTEAFF
D gene: -
clone size: -
V gene: TRBV18
J gene: TRBJ1-1

CDR3 DNA: TGTGCCAGCACCACAAGCGGGGGGGCTCGGGATACGCAGTATTTT
CDR3 protein: CASTTSGGARDTQYF
D gene: TRBD2
clone size: -
V gene: TRBV6-5
J gene: TRBJ2-3

CDR3 DNA: TGTGCCAGCACCTGGCAGGGGTCGGGAAACACCATATATTTT
CDR3 protein: CASTWQGSGNTIYF
D gene: -
clone size: -
V gene: TRBV13
J gene: TRBJ1-3

CDR3 DNA: TGTGCCAGCAGCCTCCCCTTATCAACTAATGAAAAACTGTTTTTT
CDR3 protein: CASSLPLSTNEKLFF
D gene: -
clone size: -
V gene: TRBV7-9
J gene: TRBJ1-4